The clone carrying this TCR beta chain was found once. The target antigen is unknown. Terminally differentiated effector memory CD45RA+ cells were excluded from the naive CD8 cells, which were CD45RO-negative and positively selected for CCR7. The J segment lost 3 bases and the V segment lost 8 bases, leaving 11 bases of the junction unmatched. Germline assignment: CDR1 SNHLY and CDR2 FYNNEI. CDR3 length equals 16 residues. The data belong to a study of shared clonotypes between healthy human individuals. Study-level results: Despite large depth, rarefaction showed incomplete sorted-subset sequencing. The study generally estimated greater richness for naive than memory subsets. Sequencing depth was predicted to influence how clonotypes are shared among donors.

TCRdb keeps only in-frame clones here, not all; method: immunoSEQ multiplex PCR. The data hold some 2.1 million clones, with approximately 94% observed a single time. The rearrangement joins TRBV2 to TRBJ2-3; TRBD1 matches 10 bases. Sequencing was performed on naive CD8+ T cells sorted from blood. This sequence was found in a man younger than 30 in good health. This chain's CDR3 is CASGEGQGKGTDTQYF. In nucleotides, the CDR3 is TGTGCCAGCGGGGAGGGACAGGGGAAGGGGACAGATACGCAGTATTTT.